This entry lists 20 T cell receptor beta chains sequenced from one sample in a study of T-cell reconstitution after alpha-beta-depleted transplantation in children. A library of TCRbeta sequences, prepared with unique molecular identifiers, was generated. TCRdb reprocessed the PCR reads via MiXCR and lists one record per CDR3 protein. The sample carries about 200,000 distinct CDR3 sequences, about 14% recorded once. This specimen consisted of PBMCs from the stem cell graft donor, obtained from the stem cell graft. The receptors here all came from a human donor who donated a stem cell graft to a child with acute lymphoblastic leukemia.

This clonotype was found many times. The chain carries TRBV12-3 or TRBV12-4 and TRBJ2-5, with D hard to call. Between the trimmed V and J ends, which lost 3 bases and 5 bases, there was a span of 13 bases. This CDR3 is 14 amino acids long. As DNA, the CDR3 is TGTGCCAGCAGTTTGCTCGGAGTGGAGGAGACCCAGTACTTC. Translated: CASSLLGVEETQYF.

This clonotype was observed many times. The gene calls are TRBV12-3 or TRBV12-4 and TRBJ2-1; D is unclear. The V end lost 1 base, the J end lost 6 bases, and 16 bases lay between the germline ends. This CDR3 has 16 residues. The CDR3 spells CASSLVNSNPINEQFF. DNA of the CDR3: TGTGCCAGCAGTTTAGTTAACTCCAATCCAATCAATGAGCAGTTCTTC.

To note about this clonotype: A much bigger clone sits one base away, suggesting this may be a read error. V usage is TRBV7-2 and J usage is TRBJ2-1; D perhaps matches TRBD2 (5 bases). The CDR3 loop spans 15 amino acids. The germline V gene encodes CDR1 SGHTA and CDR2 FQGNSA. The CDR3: CASSPSPGYYDEQFF. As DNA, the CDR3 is TGTGCCAGCAGCCCTTCTCCGGGGTACTACGATGAGCAGTTCTTC. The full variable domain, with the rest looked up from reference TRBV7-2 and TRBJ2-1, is GAGVSQSPSNKVTEKGKDVELRCDPISGHTALYWYRQSLGQGLEFLIYFQGNSAPDKSGLPSDRFSAERTGGSVSTLTIQRTQQEDSAVYLCASSPSPGYYDEQFFGPGTRLTVL.

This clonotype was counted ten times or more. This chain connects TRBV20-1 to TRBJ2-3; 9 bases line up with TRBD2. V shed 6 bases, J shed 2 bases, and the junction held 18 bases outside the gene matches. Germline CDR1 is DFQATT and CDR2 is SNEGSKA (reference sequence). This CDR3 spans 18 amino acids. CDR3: CSALRGVAGASHTDTQYF. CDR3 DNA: TGCAGTGCCCTGAGAGGAGTAGCGGGAGCGTCCCACACAGATACGCAGTATTTT.

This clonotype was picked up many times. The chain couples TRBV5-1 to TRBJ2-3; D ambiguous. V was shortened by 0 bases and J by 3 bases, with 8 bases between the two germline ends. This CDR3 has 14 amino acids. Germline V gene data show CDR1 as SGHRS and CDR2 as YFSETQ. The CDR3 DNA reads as TGCGCCAGCAGCTTGGTTGCAGGAACAGATACGCAGTATTTT. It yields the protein CASSLVAGTDTQYF.

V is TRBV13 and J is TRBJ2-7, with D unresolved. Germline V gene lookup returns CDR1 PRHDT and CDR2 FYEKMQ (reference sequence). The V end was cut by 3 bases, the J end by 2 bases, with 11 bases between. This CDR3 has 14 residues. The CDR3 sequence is CASSFLRAPYEQYF. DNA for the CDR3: TGTGCCAGCAGCTTTTTAAGGGCACCCTACGAGCAGTACTTC. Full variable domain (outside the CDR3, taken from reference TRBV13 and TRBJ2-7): AAGVIQSPRHLIKEKRETATLKCYPIPRHDTVYWYQQGPGQDPQFLISFYEKMQSDKGSIPDRFSAQQFSDYHSELNMSSLELGDSALYFCASSFLRAPYEQYFGPGTRLTVT.

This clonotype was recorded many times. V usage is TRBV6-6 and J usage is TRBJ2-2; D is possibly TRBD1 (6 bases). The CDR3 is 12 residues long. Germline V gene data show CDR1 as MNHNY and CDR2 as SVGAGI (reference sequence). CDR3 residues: CAYRVNTGELFF. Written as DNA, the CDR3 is TGTGCATACAGGGTTAACACCGGGGAGCTGTTTTTT.

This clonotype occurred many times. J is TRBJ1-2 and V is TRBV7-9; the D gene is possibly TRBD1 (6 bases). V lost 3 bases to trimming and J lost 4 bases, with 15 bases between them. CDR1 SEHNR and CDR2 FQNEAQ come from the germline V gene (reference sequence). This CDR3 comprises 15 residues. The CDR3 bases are TGTGCCAGCAGCTTCCAGGAGGGGGTCACCTATGGCTACACCTTC. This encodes CASSFQEGVTYGYTF.

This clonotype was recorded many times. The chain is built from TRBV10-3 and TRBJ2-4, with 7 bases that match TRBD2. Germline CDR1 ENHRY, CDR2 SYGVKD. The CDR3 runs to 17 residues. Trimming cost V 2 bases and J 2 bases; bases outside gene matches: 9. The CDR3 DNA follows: TGTGCCATCAGTGAGATGGCGGGAGTGGGGACCAAAAACATTCAGTACTTC. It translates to CAISEMAGVGTKNIQYF.

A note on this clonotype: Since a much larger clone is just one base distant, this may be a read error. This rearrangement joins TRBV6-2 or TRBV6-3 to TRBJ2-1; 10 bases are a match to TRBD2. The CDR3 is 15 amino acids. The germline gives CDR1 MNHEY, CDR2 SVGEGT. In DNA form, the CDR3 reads TGTGCCAGCAGCTCAAGCGGGAGGGCCTACAATGAGCGGTTCTTC. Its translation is CASSSSGRAYNERFF.

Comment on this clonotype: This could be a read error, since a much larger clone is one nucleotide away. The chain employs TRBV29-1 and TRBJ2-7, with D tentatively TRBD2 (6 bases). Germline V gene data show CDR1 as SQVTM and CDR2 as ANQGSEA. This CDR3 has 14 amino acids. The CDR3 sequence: CSVQVGGSSYDQYF. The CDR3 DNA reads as TGCAGCGTTCAGGTCGGAGGGAGCTCCTACGATCAGTACTTC.

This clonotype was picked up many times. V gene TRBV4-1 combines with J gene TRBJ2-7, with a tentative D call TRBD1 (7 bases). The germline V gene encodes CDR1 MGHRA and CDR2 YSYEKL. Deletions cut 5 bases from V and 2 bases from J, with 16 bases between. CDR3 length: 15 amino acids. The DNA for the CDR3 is TGCGCCAGCAGCTTGGCGGGACAGAGCACCTACGAGCAGTACTTC. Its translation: CASSLAGQSTYEQYF.

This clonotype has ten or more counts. The CDR3 reads CASRPQGAGNTEAFF. DNA for the CDR3: TGTGCCAGCAGGCCCCAGGGGGCAGGAAACACTGAAGCTTTCTTT. The V gene is TRBV27, the J gene TRBJ1-1, with TRBD1 identical over 8 bases. The CDR3 extends over 15 amino acids. Losses at the gene ends were 6 bases for V and 2 bases for J; bases not matched to a gene: 8. From germline, CDR1 is MNHEY and CDR2 SMNVEV (reference sequence).

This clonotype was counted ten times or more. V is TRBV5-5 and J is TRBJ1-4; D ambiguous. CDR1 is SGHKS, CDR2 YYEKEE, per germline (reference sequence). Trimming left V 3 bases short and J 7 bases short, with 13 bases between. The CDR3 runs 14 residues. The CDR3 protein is CASSYPRRGEKLFF. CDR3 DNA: TGTGCCAGCAGCTACCCTCGCCGCGGTGAAAAACTGTTTTTT.

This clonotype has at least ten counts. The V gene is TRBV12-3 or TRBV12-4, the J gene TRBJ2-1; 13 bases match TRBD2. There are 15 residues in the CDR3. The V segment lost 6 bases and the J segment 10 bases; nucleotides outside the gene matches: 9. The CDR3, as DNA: TGTGCCAGCAGGCCTACTAGCGGGAGGGCCGGAGAGCAGTTCTTC. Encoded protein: CASRPTSGRAGEQFF.

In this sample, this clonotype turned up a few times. CDR3 sequence reads: CSAPGTSGSYYNEQFF. The CDR3 DNA follows: TGCAGTGCTCCCGGGACTAGCGGAAGTTACTACAATGAGCAGTTCTTC. This chain joins TRBV20-1 and TRBJ2-1; 11 bases match TRBD2. The CDR3 loop spans 16 amino acids. Germline loops: CDR1 DFQATT, CDR2 SNEGSKA (reference sequence). J lost 3 bases, V lost 5 bases, and 9 bases had no gene match.

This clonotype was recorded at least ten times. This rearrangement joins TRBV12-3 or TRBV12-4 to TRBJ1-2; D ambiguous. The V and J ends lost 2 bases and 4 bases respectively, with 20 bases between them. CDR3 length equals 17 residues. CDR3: CASSLWPPPTATYGYTF. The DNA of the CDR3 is TGTGCCAGCAGTTTATGGCCTCCTCCCACGGCAACCTATGGCTACACCTTC.

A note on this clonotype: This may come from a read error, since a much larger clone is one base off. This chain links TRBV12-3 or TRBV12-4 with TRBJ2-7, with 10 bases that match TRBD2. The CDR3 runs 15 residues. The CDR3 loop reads CASSRGLAVNYERYF. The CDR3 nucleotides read TGTGCCAGCAGCCGAGGACTAGCGGTTAACTACGAGCGGTACTTC.

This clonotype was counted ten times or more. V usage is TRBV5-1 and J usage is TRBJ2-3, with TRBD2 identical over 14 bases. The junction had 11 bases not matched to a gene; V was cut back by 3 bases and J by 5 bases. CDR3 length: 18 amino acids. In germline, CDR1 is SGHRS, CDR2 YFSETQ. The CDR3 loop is CASSSGGLAGGDGDTQYF. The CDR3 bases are TGCGCCAGCAGCTCTGGAGGACTAGCGGGAGGAGATGGAGATACGCAGTATTTT.

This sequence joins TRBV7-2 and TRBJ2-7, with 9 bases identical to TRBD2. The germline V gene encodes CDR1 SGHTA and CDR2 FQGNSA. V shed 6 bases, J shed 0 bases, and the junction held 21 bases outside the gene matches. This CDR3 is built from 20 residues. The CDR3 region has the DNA TGTGCCAGCAGTTTTAGCGGGGGAATTACTAGCGCCTATCCCTCCTACGAGCAGTACTTC. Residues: CASSFSGGITSAYPSYEQYF.